These 15 T cell receptor beta chains were all obtained from the same sample, sequenced in a study of T cell responses to AZD1222 COVID-19 vaccine. Here immunoSEQ multiplex PCR was the method, and the copy in TCRdb shows in-frame clones only, minus some. The sample lists about 140,000 clones, about nine tenths seen once, with 4.7% in the top ten. This sample comprised peripheral blood, obtained on day 0 of AZD1222 vaccination. Receptors were obtained from an adult in good health.

As DNA, the CDR3 is TGTGCCAGCAGTCAGGGTGACTATGGCTACACCTTC. Amino acids: CASSQGDYGYTF. J is TRBJ1-2 and V is TRBV28; a weak D match, TRBD1 (5 bases). The CDR3 contains 12 residues. The ends were cut back, 5 bases at V and 3 bases at J, with 7 bases in the middle. Germline CDR1 reads MDHEN; CDR2 reads SYDVKM.

The J gene is TRBJ1-6, the V gene TRBV27, with 7 bases aligning to TRBD1. V dropped 5 bases and J dropped 10; count of bases not matched to a gene: 8. The germline V gene encodes CDR1 MNHEY and CDR2 SMNVEV (reference sequence). The CDR3 has 14 amino acids. For the CDR3, the DNA is TGTGCCAGCAGTGCCCGACAGGGAAGCTCACCCCTCCACTTT. This sequence encodes CASSARQGSSPLHF.

The chain uses TRBV6-5 and TRBJ2-1, with a weak D call TRBD2 (6 bases). The germline V gene encodes CDR1 MNHEY and CDR2 SVGAGI. The CDR3 contains 15 residues. Trimming took 3 bases from V and 6 from J, leaving 15 bases between them. The CDR3 bases are TGTGCCAGCAGTTATCAGAGACTAGAGGGCAATGAGCAGTTCTTC. It is translated as CASSYQRLEGNEQFF.

In its sample, this clone was seen once. The J gene is TRBJ1-5, the V gene TRBV5-1; D is unclear. The length of the CDR3 is 13 residues. V dropped 4 bases and J dropped 4 bases, with 9 bases sitting between them. The germline gives CDR1 SGHRS, CDR2 YFSETQ. In DNA, the CDR3 is TGCGCCAGCAGCCCGGAGGTGAATCAGCCCCAGCATTTT. As protein: CASSPEVNQPQHF.

This rearrangement joins TRBV28 to TRBJ1-1; the D is unclear. The CDR3 is 13 amino acids. With 6 bases removed from V and 0 bases from J, the gap between germline ends came to 8 bases. The germline V gene encodes CDR1 MDHEN and CDR2 SYDVKM. CDR3 sequence: CASRFPMNTEAFF. The DNA of the CDR3 is TGTGCCAGCAGATTCCCCATGAACACTGAAGCTTTCTTT.

This chain uses TRBV3-1 (or the pseudogene TRBV3-2) with TRBJ1-1; no firm D call. Germline V gives CDR1 LGHDT, CDR2 YNNKEL (reference sequence). Trimming shortened V by 0 bases and J by 2 bases, and 13 bases separated the two germline ends. The CDR3 runs to 16 residues. The CDR3, as DNA: TGTGCCAGCAGCCAAGAGCCCCCACCAGTTAACACTGAAGCTTTCTTT. Residues: CASSQEPPPVNTEAFF.

V gene TRBV6-2 or TRBV6-3 combines with J gene TRBJ1-6, with D uncertain. CDR1 and CDR2 (germline): MNHEY, SVGEGT. Between the trimmed V and J ends, which lost 3 bases and 7 bases, there was a span of 10 bases. The CDR3 runs to 14 residues. CDR3: CASSYSPTNSPLHF. The CDR3 DNA is TGTGCCAGCAGTTATAGTCCGACGAATTCACCCCTCCACTTT.

The chain employs TRBV19 and TRBJ1-2; maybe TRBD1 (6 bases). Germline CDR1 is LNHDA and CDR2 is SQIVND (reference sequence). CDR3 length equals 13 residues. The V and J ends lost 6 bases and 4 bases respectively, with 12 bases between them. CDR3 loop: CASSPTGFYGYTF. CDR3 DNA: TGTGCCAGTAGCCCGACAGGTTTCTATGGCTACACCTTC.

V usage is TRBV25-1 and J usage is TRBJ1-2; D possibly corresponds to TRBD1 (6 bases). With 3 bases removed from V and 4 bases from J, the gap between germline ends came to 12 bases. This CDR3 contains 14 residues. Germline assignment: CDR1 MGHDK and CDR2 SYGVNS. CDR3 DNA: TGTGCCAGCAGTGATCCGACAGGTCTCTATGGCTACACCTTC. Its protein product is CASSDPTGLYGYTF.

V gene TRBV5-5 combines with J gene TRBJ1-2; a weak D match, TRBD1 (6 bases). The CDR3 consists of 13 residues. V was pared by 2 bases and J by 6 bases, with 11 bases between. Germline CDR1 SGHKS, CDR2 YYEKEE (reference sequence). CDR3 residues: CASSFTGSNGYTF. The CDR3 region has the DNA TGTGCCAGCAGCTTTACAGGGTCCAATGGCTACACCTTC.

V gene TRBV7-9 combines with J gene TRBJ2-7; D tentatively fits TRBD1 or TRBD2 (5 bases each). V was pared by 1 base and J by 9 bases, with 13 bases between. Germline values: CDR1 SEHNR, CDR2 FQNEAQ (reference sequence). CDR3 length: 13 residues. The CDR3 nucleotides read TGTGCCAGCAGCTTAGGGGGGATGGATGGGCAGTACTTC. It codes for CASSLGGMDGQYF.

The chain employs TRBV7-9 and TRBJ2-3; D is perhaps TRBD2 (6 bases). This CDR3 contains 15 residues. The germline CDR1 and CDR2 sequences are SEHNR and FQNEAQ (reference sequence). V lost 0 bases and J 1 base, leaving 8 bases between the germline ends. CDR3 amino acids: CASSLAGTRTDTQYF. CDR3 sequence (DNA): TGTGCCAGCAGCTTAGCTGGGACTCGCACAGATACGCAGTATTTT.

This clone occurred once. The chain is built from TRBV29-1 and TRBJ1-6, with D possibly being TRBD1 (5 bases). Germline values: CDR1 SQVTM, CDR2 ANQGSEA. Trimming took 5 bases from V and 6 from J, leaving 11 bases between them. The CDR3 length is 13 residues. In nucleotides, the CDR3 is TGCAGCGTTCGGGACGGGGGTAATTCACCCCTCCACTTT. This codes for CSVRDGGNSPLHF.

V is TRBV29-1 and J is TRBJ2-7; TRBD2 might be the D (6 bases). Trimming removed 2 bases at V and 1 base at J, with 12 bases between. This CDR3 is built from 14 residues. Germline-derived CDR1 and CDR2 are SQVTM and ANQGSEA. The CDR3 region has the DNA TGCAGCGTTGAATTGCCAGGGAGGTCCTACGAGCAGTACTTC. It encodes CSVELPGRSYEQYF.

The chain couples TRBV15 to TRBJ2-3, with 7 bases matching TRBD1. V was pared by 5 bases and J by 3 bases, with 8 bases of the junction left unmatched. The germline gives CDR1 LNHNV, CDR2 YYDKDF (reference sequence). This CDR3 spans 15 amino acids. CDR3 sequence: CATSRQGVGTDTQYF. The DNA for the CDR3 is TGTGCCACCAGCCGACAGGGCGTTGGTACAGATACGCAGTATTTT.